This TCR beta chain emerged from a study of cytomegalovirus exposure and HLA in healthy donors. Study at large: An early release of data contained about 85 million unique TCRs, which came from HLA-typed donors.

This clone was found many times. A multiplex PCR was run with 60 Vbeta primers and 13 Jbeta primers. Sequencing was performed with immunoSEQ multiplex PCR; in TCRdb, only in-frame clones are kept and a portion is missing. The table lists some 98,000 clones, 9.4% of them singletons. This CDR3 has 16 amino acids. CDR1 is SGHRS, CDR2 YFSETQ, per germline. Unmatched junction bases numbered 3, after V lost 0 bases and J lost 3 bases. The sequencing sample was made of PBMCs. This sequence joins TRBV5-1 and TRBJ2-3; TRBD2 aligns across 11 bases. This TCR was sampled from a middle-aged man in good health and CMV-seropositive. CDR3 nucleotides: TGCGCCAGCAGCTTGGCCCTAGCGGGAGGTACAGATACGCAGTATTTT. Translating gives CASSLALAGGTDTQYF.